Listed below are T cell receptor beta chains from one sample, sequenced in a study of blood T cell repertoires in COVID-19. Clones were sequenced by immunoSEQ multiplex PCR, and TCRdb holds only the in-frame ones, with some missing. The sample lists fewer than 500,000 clones; approximately 90% were seen once. Sequencing was carried out using peripheral blood. These receptors all stem from a woman under 40 with acute or convalescent COVID-19. Both conserved end residues are part of each CDR3.

>TRBV3-1/TRBV3-2
CASSLGGGAEETQYF
>TRBV5-4
CASSPQRAIAYNEQFF
>TRBV28
CASSFSTVREKLFF
>TRBV19
CASSTSGTGSSYEQYF
>TRBV3-1/TRBV3-2
CASSPGQGYTGELFF
>TRBV30
CAWRPKTGRYNEKLFF
>TRBV27
CASRGTGAQPQHF
>TRBV28
CASSLPGFAGELFF
>TRBV25-1
CASSDVSGGGYGYTF
>TRBV29-1
CSALPGSYGYTF
>TRBV4-1
CASSQDETAINEKLFF
>TRBV30
CAWSVGQVNSPLHF
>TRBV7-9
CASSRSGQQTNYGYTF
>TRBV7-2
CASSLAPGGLFF
>TRBV28
CASSSQGALETQYF
>TRBV11-1
CASSWTVEDTQYF
>TRBV11-1
CASSRQGENEQFF
>TRBV5-1
CASSLDRGTGELFF
>TRBV7-3
CASSLEGGSGLYSSTDTQYF
>TRBV6-5
CASSRRGYGYTF